This T cell receptor (beta chain) was documented in a study of blood T cell repertoires in COVID-19. For the study at large: The cDNA or gDNA used as material had been derived from T cells, B-cell-depleted T cells, or PBMCs.

Seattle patients were enrolled during active infection and followed longitudinally. Authors' analysis steps: It was from reference gene primer amplification that nucleated cell counts were estimated. Here immunoSEQ multiplex PCR was the method, and the copy in TCRdb shows in-frame clones only, minus some. That table furnishes V, J and clone size, whereas the DNA furnished D and trimming. The table has over 200,000 clones, around nine tenths seen once. The source is a man between 60 and 70 years old with COVID-19, enrolled during active disease. The source material was peripheral blood.

The CDR3 loop reads CASSRNRGIYNSPLHF. DNA for the CDR3: TGTGCCAGCAGCCGCAATCGGGGGATCTATAATTCACCCCTCCACTTT. The gene calls are TRBV7-9 and TRBJ1-6, with D maybe TRBD1 (5 bases). CDR1 is SEHNR and CDR2 is FQNEAQ in the germline V gene (reference sequence). The CDR3 spans 16 residues. Trimming removed 5 bases from V and 3 bases from J, with 14 bases in between. Supplemented by reference TRBV7-9 and TRBJ1-6, the full variable domain reads DTGVSQNPRHKITKRGQNVTFRCDPISEHNRLYWYRQTLGQGPEFLTYFQNEAQLEKSRLLSDRFSAERPKGSFSTLEIQRTEQGDSAMYLCASSRNRGIYNSPLHFGNGTRLTVT.